This T cell receptor (beta chain) was captured by sequencing in a study of OX40 agonist ivuxolimab in advanced cancers. Looking at the study overall: The dose-escalation cohort had hepatocellular carcinoma, melanoma, renal cell or head and neck cancer.

The CDR3 covers 13 residues. Per the germline V gene, CDR1 is SGHRS and CDR2 is YFSETQ. V lost 0 bases and J lost 7, with 10 bases in between. Notes on this clone: Its antigen is as yet unknown.

Libraries were prepared by immunoSEQ multiplex PCR; TCRdb keeps only in-frame clonotypes and omits some of them. The sample records roughly 100,000 clones, 85% to 90% being singletons. General study results and limits: Researchers report that CD8+ T cells had, on average, more expanded clones than CD4+. Low normalized T-cell clonal expansion was additionally recorded for some nonresponders.

Baseline was the first blood sampling point, followed by cycle 4 day 1 and cycle 7 day 1. This material consisted of CD4+ or CD8+ T cells sorted from blood, taken in a trial of the OX40 agonist ivuxolimab. V and J are TRBV5-1 and TRBJ1-1; weak D call: TRBD1 (6 bases). The sequence came from an adult with an advanced solid tumor such as melanoma, head and neck, liver or kidney cancer. This chain's CDR3 is CASSLGTANEAFF. In DNA, the CDR3 is TGCGCCAGCAGCTTGGGGACAGCAAATGAAGCTTTCTTT.